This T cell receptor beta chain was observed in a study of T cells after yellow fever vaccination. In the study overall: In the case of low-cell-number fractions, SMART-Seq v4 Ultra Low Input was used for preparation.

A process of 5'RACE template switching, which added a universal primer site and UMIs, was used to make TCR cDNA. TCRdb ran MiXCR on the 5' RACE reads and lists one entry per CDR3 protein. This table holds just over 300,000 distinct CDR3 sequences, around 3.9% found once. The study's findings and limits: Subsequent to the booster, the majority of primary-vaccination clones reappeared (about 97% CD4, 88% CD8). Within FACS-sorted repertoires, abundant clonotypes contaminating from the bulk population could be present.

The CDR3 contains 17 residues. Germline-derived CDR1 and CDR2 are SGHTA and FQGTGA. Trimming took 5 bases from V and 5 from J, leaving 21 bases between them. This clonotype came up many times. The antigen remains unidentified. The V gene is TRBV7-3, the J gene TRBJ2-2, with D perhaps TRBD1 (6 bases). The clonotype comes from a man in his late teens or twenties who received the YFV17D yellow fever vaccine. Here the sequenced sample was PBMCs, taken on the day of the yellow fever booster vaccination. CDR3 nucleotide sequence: TGTGCCAGCAGCCTCCGTTCCCCCAGGGGTGGTACCGGGGAGCTGTTTTTT. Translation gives CASSLRSPRGGTGELFF.